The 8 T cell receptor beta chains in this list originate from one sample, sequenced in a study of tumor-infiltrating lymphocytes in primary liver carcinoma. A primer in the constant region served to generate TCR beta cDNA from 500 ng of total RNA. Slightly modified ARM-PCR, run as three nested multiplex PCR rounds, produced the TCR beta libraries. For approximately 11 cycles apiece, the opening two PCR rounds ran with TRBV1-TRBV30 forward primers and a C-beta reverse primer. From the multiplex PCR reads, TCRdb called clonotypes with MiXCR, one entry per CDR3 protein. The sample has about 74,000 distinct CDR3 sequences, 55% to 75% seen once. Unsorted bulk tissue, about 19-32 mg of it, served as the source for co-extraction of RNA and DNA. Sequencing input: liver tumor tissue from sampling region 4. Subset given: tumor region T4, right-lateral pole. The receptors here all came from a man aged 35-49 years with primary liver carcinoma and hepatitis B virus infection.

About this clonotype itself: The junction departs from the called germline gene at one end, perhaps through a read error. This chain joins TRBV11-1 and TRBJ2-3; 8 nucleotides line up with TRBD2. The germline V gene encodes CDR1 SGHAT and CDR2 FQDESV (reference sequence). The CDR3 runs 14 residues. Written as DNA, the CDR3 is TGTACCAGCGCGGGGGGAGCTGGCATAGATACGCAGTATTTT. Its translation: CTSAGGAGIDTQYF.

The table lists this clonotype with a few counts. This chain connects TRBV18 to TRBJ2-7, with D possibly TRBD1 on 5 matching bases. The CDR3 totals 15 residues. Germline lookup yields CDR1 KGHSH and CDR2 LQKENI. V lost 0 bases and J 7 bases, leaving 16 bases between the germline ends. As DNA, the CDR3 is TGTGCCAGCTCACCACCGGGGCCCTCCTTGGGAGAGCAGTACTTC. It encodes CASSPPGPSLGEQYF.

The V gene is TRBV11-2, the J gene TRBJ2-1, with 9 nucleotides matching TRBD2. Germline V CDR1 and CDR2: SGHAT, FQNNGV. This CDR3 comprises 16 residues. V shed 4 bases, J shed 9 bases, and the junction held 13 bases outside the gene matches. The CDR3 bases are TGTGCCAGCAGCTCGCGACCCAGCGGGAGGATCTTTGAGCAGTTCTTC. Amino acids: CASSSRPSGRIFEQFF.

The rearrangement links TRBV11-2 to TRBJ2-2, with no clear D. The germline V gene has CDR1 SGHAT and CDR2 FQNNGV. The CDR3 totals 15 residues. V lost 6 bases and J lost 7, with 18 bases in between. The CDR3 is CASRNRQSRSGELFF. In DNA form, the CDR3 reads TGTGCCAGCAGAAACCGCCAGTCGAGAAGCGGGGAGCTGTTTTTT.

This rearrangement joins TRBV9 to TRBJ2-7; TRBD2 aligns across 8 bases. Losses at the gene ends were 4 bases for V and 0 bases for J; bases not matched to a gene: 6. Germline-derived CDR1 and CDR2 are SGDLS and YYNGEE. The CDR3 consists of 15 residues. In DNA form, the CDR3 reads TGTGCCAGCAGCCCCTCTAGCGGGCTCTCCTACGAGCAGTACTTC. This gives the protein CASSPSSGLSYEQYF.

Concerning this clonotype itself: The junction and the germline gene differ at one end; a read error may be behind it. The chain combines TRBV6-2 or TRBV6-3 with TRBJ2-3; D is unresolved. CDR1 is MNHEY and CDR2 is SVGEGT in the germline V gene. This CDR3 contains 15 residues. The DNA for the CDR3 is TGTGCAAGCAGCTTTGACACCTCTTGCACAGATACGCAGTATTTT. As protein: CASSFDTSCTDTQYF.

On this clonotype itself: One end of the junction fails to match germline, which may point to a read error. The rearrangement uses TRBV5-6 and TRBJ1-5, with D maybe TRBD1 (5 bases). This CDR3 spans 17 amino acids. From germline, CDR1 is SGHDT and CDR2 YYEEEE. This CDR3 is CTSSSYVRGTGNQPPHF. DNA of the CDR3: TGTACCAGCAGCTCATACGTAAGGGGAACGGGCAATCAGCCCCCGCATTTT. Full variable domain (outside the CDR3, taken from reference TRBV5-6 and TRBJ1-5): DAGVTQSPTHLIKTRGQQVTLRCSPKSGHDTVSWYQQALGQGPQFIFQYYEEEERQRGNFPDRFSGHQFPNYSSELNVNALLLGDSALYLCTSSSYVRGTGNQPPHFGDGTRLSIL.

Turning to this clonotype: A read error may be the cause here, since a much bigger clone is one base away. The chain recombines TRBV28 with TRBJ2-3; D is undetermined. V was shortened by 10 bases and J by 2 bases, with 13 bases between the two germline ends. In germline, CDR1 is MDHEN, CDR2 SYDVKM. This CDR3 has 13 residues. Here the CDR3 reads CANRTDDTDTQYF. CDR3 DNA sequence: TGTGCCAACAGAACGGACGACACAGATACGCAGTATTTT. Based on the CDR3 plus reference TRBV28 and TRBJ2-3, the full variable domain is DVKVTQSSRYLVKRTGEKVFLECVQDMDHENMFWYRQDPGLGLRLIYFSYDVKMKEKGDIPEGYSVSREKKERFSLILESASTNQTSMYLCANRTDDTDTQYFGPGTRLTVL.